The T cell receptor beta chain described here comes from a study of siplizumab effects on memory and regulatory T cells. Study observations and caveats: Of the proliferating CD4+ or CD8+ clones, roughly 75-96% lacked a naive or memory phenotype that could be assigned. Assignment to unstimulated subsets succeeded for only a minor fraction of the alloreactive clones.

Points on this clone: Its antigen is unknown.

The method was immunoSEQ multiplex PCR; TCRdb's version includes in-frame clones alone and lacks a portion of them. Here the sample spans roughly 56,000 clones, about 92% being singletons. Germline trimming cut 4 bases from V and 5 bases from J; bases unmatched to any gene: 6. The CDR3 spans 15 residues. Germline CDR1 is SEHNR and CDR2 is FQNEAQ (reference sequence). The TCR was taken from a human donor in good health. J is TRBJ2-3 and V is TRBV7-9; TRBD2 matches 10 bases. The sequencing input was CD8+ T cells sorted from blood. The DNA of the CDR3 is TGTGCCAGCAGCTCACACCTAGCGGGAGAAGATACGCAGTATTTT. Residues: CASSSHLAGEDTQYF. Based on the CDR3 plus reference TRBV7-9 and TRBJ2-3, the full variable domain is DTGVSQNPRHKITKRGQNVTFRCDPISEHNRLYWYRQTLGQGPEFLTYFQNEAQLEKSRLLSDRFSAERPKGSFSTLEIQRTEQGDSAMYLCASSSHLAGEDTQYFGPGTRLTVL.